This TCR beta chain was captured by sequencing in a study of cytomegalovirus exposure and HLA in healthy donors. Sequencing used immunoSEQ multiplex PCR; TCRdb keeps in-frame clones, though not all of them. The sample yields more than 90,000 clones, over 85% seen once. Trimming removed 0 bases from V and 1 base from J; junction bases left unmatched: 3. This CDR3 region has 16 residues. Germline CDR1 reads PRHDT; CDR2 reads FYEKMQ (reference sequence). The genes are TRBV13 and TRBJ2-3, with TRBD2 matching 8 bases. Sequences were obtained from PBMCs. This TCR derives from a young woman in good health and CMV-seropositive. The chain's CDR3 is CASSLGSGGGTDTQYF. The CDR3 region has the DNA TGTGCCAGCAGCTTAGGGTCGGGAGGGGGCACAGATACGCAGTATTTT.